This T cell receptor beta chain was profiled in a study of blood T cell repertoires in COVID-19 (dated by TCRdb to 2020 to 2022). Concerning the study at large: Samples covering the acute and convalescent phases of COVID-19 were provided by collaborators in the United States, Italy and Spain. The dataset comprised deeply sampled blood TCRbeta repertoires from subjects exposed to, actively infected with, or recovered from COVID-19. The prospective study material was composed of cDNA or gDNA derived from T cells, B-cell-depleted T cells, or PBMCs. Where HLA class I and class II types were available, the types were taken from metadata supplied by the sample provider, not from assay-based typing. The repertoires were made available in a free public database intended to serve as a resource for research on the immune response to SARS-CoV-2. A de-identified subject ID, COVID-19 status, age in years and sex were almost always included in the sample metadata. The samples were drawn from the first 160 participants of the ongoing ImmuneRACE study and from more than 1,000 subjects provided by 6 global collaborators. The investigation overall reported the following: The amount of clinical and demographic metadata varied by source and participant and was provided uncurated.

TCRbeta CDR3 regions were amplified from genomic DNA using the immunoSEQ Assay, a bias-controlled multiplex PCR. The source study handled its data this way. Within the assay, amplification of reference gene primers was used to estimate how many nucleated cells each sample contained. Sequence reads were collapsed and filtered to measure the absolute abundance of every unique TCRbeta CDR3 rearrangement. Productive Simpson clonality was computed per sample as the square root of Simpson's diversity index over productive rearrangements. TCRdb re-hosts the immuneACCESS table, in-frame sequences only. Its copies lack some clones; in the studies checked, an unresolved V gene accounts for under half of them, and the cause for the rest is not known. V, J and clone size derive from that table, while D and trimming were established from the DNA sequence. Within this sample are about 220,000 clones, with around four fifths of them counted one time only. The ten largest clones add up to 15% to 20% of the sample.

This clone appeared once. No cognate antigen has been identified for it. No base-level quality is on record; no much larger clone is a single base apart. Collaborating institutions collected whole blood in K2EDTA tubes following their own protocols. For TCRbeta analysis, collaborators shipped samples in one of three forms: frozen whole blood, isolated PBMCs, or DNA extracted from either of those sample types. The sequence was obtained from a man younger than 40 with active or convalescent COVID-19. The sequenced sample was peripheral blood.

The DNA reads as follows: TGTGCCAGCAGTGAAAGGATCGCGGACAGCTACACCTTC. This gives the protein CASSERIADSYTF. Recombination linked TRBV2 to TRBJ1-2; D gene: possibly TRBD1, on 5 matching bases. From the cysteine up to the phenylalanine, the CDR3 has a length of 13 residues. Kept here is only the CDR3 DNA, which spans 39 bases and is read in frame from base 1. The trim is 2 bases for V and 9 bases for J, with a gap of 13 bases between the germline ends. CDR1 and CDR2 (SNHLY, FYNNEI) derive from the germline V gene.